The subject of this entry is one T cell receptor beta chain. This clonotype was found a few times. This receptor's antigen is unknown. One base away there is no much larger clone; base qualities are not given. Libraries were prepared through PCR. Data came from an Illumina HiSeq 2500. Unique molecular identifiers were incorporated into TCR beta cDNA libraries to reduce PCR and sequencing biases. Some 500,000 cDNA molecules were obtained for every 1 to 10 million input T cells, so each molecule roughly corresponded to one T cell. The patient libraries were prepared and sequenced using the same protocol as the earlier healthy control dataset. Samples belonging to the same batch were prepared together, multiplexed and sequenced on a shared HiSeq lane. The source study handled its data this way. MIGEC handled the raw barcoded reads, throwing out single-read molecular identifier groups before consensus assembly and CDR3 extraction. VDJtools was used for post-analysis of the clonotype tables, and diversity was normalized by down-sampling every dataset to the size of the smallest sample. In repertoire overlap clustering, CDR3 amino acid sequences, but not nucleotide sequences, were matched to correct batch-related cross-sample contamination. TCRdb reprocessed the public reads (quality trimming at Q25 with fastp, clone calling with MiXCR) and kept in-frame beta chains. CDR3 protein duplicates are merged, each entry listing the most common genes and DNA. The V and J calls and clone size come from TCRdb's table, not from the authors' own analysis. Within this sample are more than 450,000 distinct CDR3 sequences, with under 40% of them counted one time only. The ten biggest clones cover approximately 6% of the sample.

The data are from a study of post-analysis software for immune sequencing data (dated by TCRdb to about 2015). General notes on the study: Relapsing-remitting, secondary progressive and progressive-relapsing multiple sclerosis were recorded as disease courses, and subtype annotation was lacking for some patients. A subset of samples was prepared in parallel using single-end sample barcoding, then pooled and co-amplified after Illumina adapter ligation. The patient repertoires were compared against approximately ten previously published healthy control repertoires obtained from donors aged roughly 6 to 28 years.

The junction shows trimming of 6 bases on V and 2 bases on J, and the gene matches do not reach 6 bases of it. From cysteine to phenylalanine, the CDR3 is 16 amino acids long. CDR3 DNA is the only sequence kept; it has 48 bases, read in frame from the first base. TCR beta repertoires were profiled from peripheral blood of approximately 13 young patients with multiple sclerosis to demonstrate the VDJtools post-analysis software. The multiple sclerosis patients were children and adolescents ranging in age from roughly 6 to 16 years. The paper's findings and limits, for the study overall: Multiple sclerosis patients had significantly lower normalized Chao1 diversity than controls, a result that suggests substantial peripheral T-cell clonal expansion. The multiple sclerosis patient group was slightly younger than the control group. When samples were clustered directly using the F measure, samples prepared in the same batch co-clustered strongly, which prompted a batch-effect correction. Significantly higher frequencies in patients than in controls were found for several TRBV segments, including TRBV5-6, TRBV5-1 and TRBV20-1.

This sequence was found in a girl younger than 18 with multiple sclerosis. The chain uses TRBV12-3 or TRBV12-4 and TRBJ2-3; 12 bases in the junction line up with TRBD2. Sequencing was performed on blood. Here the CDR3 is given as CASRTGTSGPTDTQYF. The nucleotide sequence reads as follows: TGTGCCAGCAGAACCGGGACTAGCGGGCCCACAGATACGCAGTATTTT.